This T cell receptor beta chain originates from a study of CD8+ T cells in alopecia areata. Study information: In an open-label trial, patients got 5 to 10 mg tofacitinib twice daily.

Extracted RNA was reverse transcribed, and the resulting cDNA served as sequencing template. Some clones are missing from TCRdb's copy, which holds only in-frame ones; the method was immunoSEQ multiplex PCR. The sample yields 150,000 or so clones, nearly 55% seen once. Study observations and caveats: Tofacitinib produced a significant decrease in scalp clonality and in expanded CD8+ clones among the top 100. Scalp sample sequencing also detects resident alphabeta T cells of normal skin.

Germline values: CDR1 SGHNT, CDR2 YYREEE (reference sequence). V gave up 4 bases and J gave up 0 bases, with 8 bases separating them. The CDR3 totals 13 residues. There are a few counts of this clone. Its target is not known. Documented treatment: oral pan-JAK inhibitor, 5-10 mg twice daily. PBMCs served as the source from which CD4+ and CD8+ T cells were sorted. The receptor comes from a human donor with alopecia areata. The sample was CD8+ T cells sorted from blood, taken at week 4, from a patient treated with tofacitinib. The gene calls are TRBV5-4 and TRBJ2-7; D is perhaps TRBD2 (5 bases). The CDR3 loop is CASSVGSSYEQYF. The CDR3 DNA follows: TGTGCCAGCAGCGTAGGGAGCTCCTACGAGCAGTACTTC. The full variable domain, with the rest looked up from reference TRBV5-4 and TRBJ2-7, is ETGVTQSPTHLIKTRGQQVTLRCSSQSGHNTVSWYQQALGQGPQFIFQYYREEENGRGNFPPRFSGLQFPNYSSELNVNALELDDSALYLCASSVGSSYEQYFGPGTRLTVT.